One T cell receptor (beta chain) is described in this entry. Its antigen is as yet unknown. The data originate from a study of T cell responses to AZD1222 COVID-19 vaccine. In the study overall: Pooled together were second doses at about 4 or about 12 weeks.

Study-wide results and limits: Baseline seropositivity occurred in only six AZD1222 recipients. The donors showed a predominance of white British ancestry and of females, with possible underestimation of clonal diversity. In the spike-specific TCR repertoire, nearly half reportedly target unmutated variant regions.

The method was immunoSEQ multiplex PCR; TCRdb's version includes in-frame clones alone and lacks a portion of them. This sample yields 65,000 to 85,000 clones, of which more than 75% are seen a single time; roughly an eighth belongs to the top ten. This clonotype was obtained from an adult in good health. Source: peripheral blood, taken on day 0 of AZD1222 vaccination.

DNA for the CDR3: TGTGCCAGCAGCTTAATTTCTAACACAGATACGCAGTATTTT. Protein: CASSLISNTDTQYF. V gene TRBV7-3 combines with J gene TRBJ2-3; D is unclear. Germline loops: CDR1 SGHTA, CDR2 FQGTGA. The CDR3 length is 14 residues. V was trimmed by 1 base and J by 2 bases, leaving 7 bases between them.